Included here is one T cell receptor (beta chain) sequence, with context. These data are taken from a study of blood T cell repertoires in COVID-19. CDR1 KGHSH and CDR2 LQKENI come from the germline V gene. The CDR3 consists of 13 residues. The V end was cut by 1 base, the J end by 6 bases, with 10 bases between. Profiling relied on immunoSEQ multiplex PCR, and the TCRdb table lists in-frame clones only, not all of them. This sample has some 150,000 clones, with 87% found just once. The rearrangement uses TRBV18 and TRBJ2-7; D gene ambiguous. Sequenced input: peripheral blood. The receptor comes from a woman aged 40 to 50 with acute or convalescent COVID-19. CDR3 nucleotide sequence: TGTGCCAGCTCACCACAGACTGATAGCGAGCAGTACTTC. Translated: CASSPQTDSEQYF.